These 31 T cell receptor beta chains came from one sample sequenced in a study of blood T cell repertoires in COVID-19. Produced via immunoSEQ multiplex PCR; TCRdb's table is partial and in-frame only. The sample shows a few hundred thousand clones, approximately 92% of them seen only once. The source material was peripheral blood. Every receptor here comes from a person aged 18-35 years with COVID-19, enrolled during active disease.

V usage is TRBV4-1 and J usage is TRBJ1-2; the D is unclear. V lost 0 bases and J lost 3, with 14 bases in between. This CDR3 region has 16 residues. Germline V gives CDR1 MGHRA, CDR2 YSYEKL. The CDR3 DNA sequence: TGCGCCAGCAGCCAAGATCGGCCGGGTTTCGACTATGGCTACACCTTC. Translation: CASSQDRPGFDYGYTF.

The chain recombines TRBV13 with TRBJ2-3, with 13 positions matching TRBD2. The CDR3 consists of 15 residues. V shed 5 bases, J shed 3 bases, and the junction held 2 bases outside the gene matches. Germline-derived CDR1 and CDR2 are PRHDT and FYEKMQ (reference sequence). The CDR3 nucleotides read TGTGCCAGCAGCAGGGGACTAGCGGGGACAGATACGCAGTATTTT. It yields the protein CASSRGLAGTDTQYF.

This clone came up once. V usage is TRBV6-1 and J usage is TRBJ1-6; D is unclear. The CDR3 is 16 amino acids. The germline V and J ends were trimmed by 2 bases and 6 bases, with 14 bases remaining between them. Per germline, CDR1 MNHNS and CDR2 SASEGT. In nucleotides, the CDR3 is TGTGCCAGCAGTGAAAAGGCAGGAGGAAGTAATTCACCCCTCCACTTT. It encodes CASSEKAGGSNSPLHF.

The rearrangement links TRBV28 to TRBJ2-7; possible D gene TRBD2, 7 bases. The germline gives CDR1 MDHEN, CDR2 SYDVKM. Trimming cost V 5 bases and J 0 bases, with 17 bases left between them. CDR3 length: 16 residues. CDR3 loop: CASSHPTGRGSYEQYF. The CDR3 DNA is TGTGCCAGCAGTCACCCCACAGGGAGGGGCTCCTACGAGCAGTACTTC.

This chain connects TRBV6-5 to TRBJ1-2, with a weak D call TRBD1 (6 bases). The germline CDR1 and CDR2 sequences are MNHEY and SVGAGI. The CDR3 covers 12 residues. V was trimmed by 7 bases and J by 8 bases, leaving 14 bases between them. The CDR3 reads CASTPPRGGYTF. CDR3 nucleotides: TGTGCCAGCACCCCCCCCAGGGGAGGCTACACCTTC.

The CDR3 spells CASSFRDRGHGYTF. The DNA for the CDR3 is TGCGCCAGCAGCTTTCGGGACAGGGGTCACGGCTACACCTTC. The chain is built from TRBV5-1 and TRBJ1-2, with 10 bases matching TRBD1. With V trimmed by 2 bases and J by 8 bases, 6 bases remained unmatched. Germline assignment: CDR1 SGHRS and CDR2 YFSETQ. The CDR3 is made up of 14 amino acids.

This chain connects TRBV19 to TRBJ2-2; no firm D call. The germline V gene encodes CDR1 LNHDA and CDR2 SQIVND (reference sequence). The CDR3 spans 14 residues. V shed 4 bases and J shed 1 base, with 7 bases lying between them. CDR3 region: CASSKERNTGELFF. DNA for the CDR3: TGTGCCAGTAGTAAGGAGAGGAACACCGGGGAGCTGTTTTTT.

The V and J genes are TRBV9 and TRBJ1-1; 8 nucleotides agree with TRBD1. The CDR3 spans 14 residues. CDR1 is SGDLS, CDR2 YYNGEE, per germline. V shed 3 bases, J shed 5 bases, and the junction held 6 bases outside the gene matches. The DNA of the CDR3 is TGTGCCAGCAGCGCCAGGACAGGGTGGACTGAAGCTTTCTTT. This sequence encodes CASSARTGWTEAFF. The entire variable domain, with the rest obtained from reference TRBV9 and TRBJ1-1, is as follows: DSGVTQTPKHLITATGQRVTLRCSPRSGDLSVYWYQQSLDQGLQFLIQYYNGEERAKGNILERFSAQQFPDLHSELNLSSLELGDSALYFCASSARTGWTEAFFGQGTRLTVV.

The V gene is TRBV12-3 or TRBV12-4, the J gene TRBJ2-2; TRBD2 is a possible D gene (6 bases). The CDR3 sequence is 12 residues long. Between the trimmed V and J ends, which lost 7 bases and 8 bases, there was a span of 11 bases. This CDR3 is CASNLASGELFF. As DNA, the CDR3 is TGTGCCAGCAACCTAGCGTCTGGGGAGCTGTTTTTT.

CDR3 in amino acids: CTSSRVRTEAFF. In DNA, the CDR3 is TGCACCAGCAGCCGTGTCAGAACTGAAGCTTTCTTT. The J gene is TRBJ1-1, the V gene TRBV1; the table's D call, TRBD1, has no DNA check behind it. TRBV1 is flagged as a pseudogene. The CDR3 has 12 amino acids.

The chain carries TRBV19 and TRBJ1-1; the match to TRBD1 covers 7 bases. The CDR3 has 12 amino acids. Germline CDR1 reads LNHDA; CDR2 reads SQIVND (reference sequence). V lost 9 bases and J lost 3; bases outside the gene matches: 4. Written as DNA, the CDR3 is TGTGCCAGCCTGACAGGGTACACTGAAGCTTTCTTT. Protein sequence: CASLTGYTEAFF.

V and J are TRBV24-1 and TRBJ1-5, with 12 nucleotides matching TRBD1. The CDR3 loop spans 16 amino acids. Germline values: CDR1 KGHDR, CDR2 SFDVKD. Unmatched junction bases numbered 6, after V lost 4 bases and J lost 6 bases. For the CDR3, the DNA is TGTGCCACCAGTGACTCGGGACAGGGGGCAGTTCAGCCCCAGCATTTT. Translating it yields CATSDSGQGAVQPQHF.

In DNA form, the CDR3 reads TGCGCCAGCAGCCCCGGGATAGCGGGAGTAACCGGGGAGCTGTTTTTT. Translation gives CASSPGIAGVTGELFF. The chain has TRBV5-1 and TRBJ2-2, with 9 bases fitting TRBD2. V lost 4 bases, J lost 5 bases, and 9 bases stayed unmatched. Germline CDR1 is SGHRS and CDR2 is YFSETQ. The CDR3 totals 16 residues.

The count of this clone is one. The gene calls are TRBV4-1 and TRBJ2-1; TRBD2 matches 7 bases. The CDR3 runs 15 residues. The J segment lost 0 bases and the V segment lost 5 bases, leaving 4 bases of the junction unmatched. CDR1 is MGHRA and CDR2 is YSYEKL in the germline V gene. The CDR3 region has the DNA TGCGCCAGCAGCAGAGCGGGATTCTCCTACAATGAGCAGTTCTTC. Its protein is CASSRAGFSYNEQFF.

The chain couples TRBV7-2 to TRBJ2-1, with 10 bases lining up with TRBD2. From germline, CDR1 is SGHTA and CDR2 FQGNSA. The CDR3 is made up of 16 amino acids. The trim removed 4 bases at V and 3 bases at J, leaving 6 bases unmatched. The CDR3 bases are TGTGCCAGCAGCTCGACGGGGACTAGCGTCTACAATGAGCAGTTCTTC. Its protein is CASSSTGTSVYNEQFF.

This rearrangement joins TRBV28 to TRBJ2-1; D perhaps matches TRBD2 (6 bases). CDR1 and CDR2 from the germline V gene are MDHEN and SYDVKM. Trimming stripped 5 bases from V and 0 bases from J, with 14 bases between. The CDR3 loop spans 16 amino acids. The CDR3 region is CASSAVDGSSYNEQFF. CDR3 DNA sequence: TGTGCCAGCAGTGCCGTGGACGGGAGCTCCTACAATGAGCAGTTCTTC. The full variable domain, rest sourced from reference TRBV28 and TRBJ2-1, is DVKVTQSSRYLVKRTGEKVFLECVQDMDHENMFWYRQDPGLGLRLIYFSYDVKMKEKGDIPEGYSVSREKKERFSLILESASTNQTSMYLCASSAVDGSSYNEQFFGPGTRLTVL.

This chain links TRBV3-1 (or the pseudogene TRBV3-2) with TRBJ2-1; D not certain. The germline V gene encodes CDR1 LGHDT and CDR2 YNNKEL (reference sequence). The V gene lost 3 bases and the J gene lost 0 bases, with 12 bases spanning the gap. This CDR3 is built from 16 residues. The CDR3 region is CASSHRSQSSYNEQFF. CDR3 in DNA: TGTGCCAGCAGCCATAGGAGTCAGAGCTCCTACAATGAGCAGTTCTTC.

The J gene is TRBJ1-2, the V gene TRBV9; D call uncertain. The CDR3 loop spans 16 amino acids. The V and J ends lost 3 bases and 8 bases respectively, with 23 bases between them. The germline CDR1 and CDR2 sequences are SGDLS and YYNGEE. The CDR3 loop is CASSAAPEDFLMGYTF. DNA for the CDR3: TGTGCCAGCAGCGCTGCACCTGAAGATTTCCTAATGGGCTACACCTTC. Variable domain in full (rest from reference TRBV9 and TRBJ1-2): DSGVTQTPKHLITATGQRVTLRCSPRSGDLSVYWYQQSLDQGLQFLIQYYNGEERAKGNILERFSAQQFPDLHSELNLSSLELGDSALYFCASSAAPEDFLMGYTFGSGTRLTVV.

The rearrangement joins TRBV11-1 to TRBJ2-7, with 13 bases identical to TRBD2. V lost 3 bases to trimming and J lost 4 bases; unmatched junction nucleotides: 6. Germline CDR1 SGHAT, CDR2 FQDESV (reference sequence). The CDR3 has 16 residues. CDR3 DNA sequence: TGTGCCAGCAGCTTTCGGACTAGCGGGAGTACTTACGAGCAGTACTTC. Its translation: CASSFRTSGSTYEQYF.

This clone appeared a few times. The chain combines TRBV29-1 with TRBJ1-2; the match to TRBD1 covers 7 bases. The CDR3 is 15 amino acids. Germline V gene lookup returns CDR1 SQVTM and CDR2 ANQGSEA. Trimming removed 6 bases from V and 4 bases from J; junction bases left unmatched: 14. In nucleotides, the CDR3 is TGCAGCGTCGACAGGGTCACTAATCAATTCTATGGCTACACCTTC. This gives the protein CSVDRVTNQFYGYTF.

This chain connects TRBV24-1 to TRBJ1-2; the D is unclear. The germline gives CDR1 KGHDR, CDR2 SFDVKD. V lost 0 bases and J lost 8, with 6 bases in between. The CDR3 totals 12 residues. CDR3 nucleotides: TGTGCCACCAGTGATTTGTTTCTCGGCTACACCTTC. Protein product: CATSDLFLGYTF.

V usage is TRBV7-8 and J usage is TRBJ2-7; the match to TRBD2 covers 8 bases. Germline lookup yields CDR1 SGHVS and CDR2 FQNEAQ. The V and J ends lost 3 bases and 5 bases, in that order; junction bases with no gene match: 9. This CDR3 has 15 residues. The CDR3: CASSFESGSINEQYF. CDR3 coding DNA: TGTGCCAGCAGCTTTGAGAGCGGGAGTATAAACGAGCAGTACTTC.

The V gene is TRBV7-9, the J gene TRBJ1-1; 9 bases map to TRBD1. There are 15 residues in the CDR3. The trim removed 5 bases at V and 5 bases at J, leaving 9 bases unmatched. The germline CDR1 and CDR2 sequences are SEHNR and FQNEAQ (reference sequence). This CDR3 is CASSPRDRERTEAFF. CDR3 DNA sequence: TGTGCCAGCAGCCCAAGGGACAGGGAGAGGACTGAAGCTTTCTTT.

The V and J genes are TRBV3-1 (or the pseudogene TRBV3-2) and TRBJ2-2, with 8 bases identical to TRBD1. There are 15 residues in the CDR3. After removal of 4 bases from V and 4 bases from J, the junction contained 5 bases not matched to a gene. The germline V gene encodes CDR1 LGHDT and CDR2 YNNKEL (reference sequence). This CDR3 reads CASSPWDRFTGELFF. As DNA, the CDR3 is TGTGCCAGCAGCCCCTGGGACAGGTTCACCGGGGAGCTGTTTTTT.

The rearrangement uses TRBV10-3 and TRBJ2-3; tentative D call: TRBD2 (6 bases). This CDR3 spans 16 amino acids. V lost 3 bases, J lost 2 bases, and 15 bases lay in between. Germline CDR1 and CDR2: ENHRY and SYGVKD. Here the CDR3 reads CAISEAGAGPTDTQYF. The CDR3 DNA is TGTGCCATCAGTGAAGCGGGCGCGGGCCCCACAGATACGCAGTATTTT.

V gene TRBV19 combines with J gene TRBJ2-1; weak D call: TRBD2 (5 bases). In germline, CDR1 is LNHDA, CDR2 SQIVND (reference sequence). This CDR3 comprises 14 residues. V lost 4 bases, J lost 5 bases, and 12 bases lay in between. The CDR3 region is CASSRGSAHNEQFF. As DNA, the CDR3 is TGTGCCAGTAGTAGGGGTAGCGCCCACAATGAGCAGTTCTTC.

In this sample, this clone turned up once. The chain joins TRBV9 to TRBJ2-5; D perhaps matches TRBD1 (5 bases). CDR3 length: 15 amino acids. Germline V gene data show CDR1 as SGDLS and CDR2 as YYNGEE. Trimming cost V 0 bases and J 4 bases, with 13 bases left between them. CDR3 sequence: CASSVAWGGLETQYF. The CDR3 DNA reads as TGTGCCAGCAGCGTAGCTTGGGGCGGTTTAGAGACCCAGTACTTC.

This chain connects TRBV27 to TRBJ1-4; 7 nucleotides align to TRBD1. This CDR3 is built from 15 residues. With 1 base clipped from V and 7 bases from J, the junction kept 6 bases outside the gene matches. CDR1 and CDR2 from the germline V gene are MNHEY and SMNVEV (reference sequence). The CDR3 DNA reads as TGTGCCAGCAGTTTATGGGGGACAGTAAGTGAAAAACTGTTTTTT. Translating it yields CASSLWGTVSEKLFF.

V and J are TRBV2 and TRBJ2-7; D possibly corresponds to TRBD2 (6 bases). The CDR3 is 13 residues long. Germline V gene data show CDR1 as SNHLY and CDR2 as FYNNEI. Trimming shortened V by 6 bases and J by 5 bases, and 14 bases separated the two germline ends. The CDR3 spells CASRGGSWDEQYF. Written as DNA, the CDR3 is TGTGCCAGCAGGGGGGGTTCCTGGGACGAGCAGTACTTC.

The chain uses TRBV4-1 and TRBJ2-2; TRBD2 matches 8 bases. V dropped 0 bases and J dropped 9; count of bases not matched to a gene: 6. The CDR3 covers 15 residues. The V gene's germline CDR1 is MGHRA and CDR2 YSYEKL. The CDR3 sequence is CASSQDRSGGWELFF. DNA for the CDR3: TGCGCCAGCAGCCAAGATCGGAGCGGGGGTTGGGAGCTGTTTTTT.

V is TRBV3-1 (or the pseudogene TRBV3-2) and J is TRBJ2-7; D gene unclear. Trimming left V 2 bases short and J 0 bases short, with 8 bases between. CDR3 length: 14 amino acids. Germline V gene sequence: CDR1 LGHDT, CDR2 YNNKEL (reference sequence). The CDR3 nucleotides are TGTGCCAGCAGCCAAAAAGCCTTCTCCTACGAGCAGTACTTC. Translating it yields CASSQKAFSYEQYF.